Listed here are 9 T cell receptor beta chains from one sample, sequenced in a study of beta chain features in type 1 diabetes. Study-wide results and limits: TCRB CDR3s from Type 1 diabetes patients were moderately but significantly shorter in all four CD4+ subsets.

The authors reverse transcribed all of the isolated RNA, so sequencing captured expressed TCRB transcripts. Data came from immunoSEQ multiplex PCR; TCRdb stores just in-frame clones and leaves some out. This sample yields roughly 700,000 clones, of which around 15% are seen a single time; 0.02% to 0.025% belongs to the top ten. Their antigens are not known. The sequenced material came from naive CD4+ T cells from blood. The receptors here all came from a man younger than 35 with type 1 diabetes.

J is TRBJ2-5 and V is TRBV18, with a weak D call TRBD2 (5 bases). V dropped 5 bases and J dropped 5 bases, with 12 bases sitting between them. Per germline, CDR1 KGHSH and CDR2 LQKENI. The CDR3 consists of 13 residues. The CDR3 spells CASSLRESETQYF. In DNA form, the CDR3 reads TGTGCCAGCTCATTGAGGGAGTCGGAGACCCAGTACTTC.

This clone was seen a few times. The rearrangement uses TRBV6-1 and TRBJ2-7, with 9 nucleotides matching TRBD2. Germline V gene lookup returns CDR1 MNHNS and CDR2 SASEGT. With V trimmed by 8 bases and J by 3 bases, 5 bases remained unmatched. The CDR3 has 13 residues. The CDR3 protein is CASGRTSDYEQYF. The CDR3 DNA reads TGTGCCAGCGGCCGGACTAGCGACTACGAGCAGTACTTC.

J is TRBJ2-7 and V is TRBV6-5; 7 bases are a match to TRBD1. This CDR3 comprises 15 residues. Trimming removed 3 bases from V and 2 bases from J; junction bases left unmatched: 7. CDR1 is MNHEY, CDR2 SVGAGI, per germline. The DNA of the CDR3 is TGTGCCAGCAGTTATACCGGGACAGACACCTACGAGCAGTACTTC. Protein: CASSYTGTDTYEQYF.

This clone was seen only a few times. The chain is built from TRBV5-1 and TRBJ1-1; no firm D call. V dropped 0 bases and J dropped 8 bases, with 14 bases sitting between them. Germline lookup yields CDR1 SGHRS and CDR2 YFSETQ. The CDR3 sequence is 14 residues long. This chain's CDR3 is CASSLAGRDIEAFF. The CDR3, as DNA: TGCGCCAGCAGCTTGGCGGGGAGAGATATCGAAGCTTTCTTT.

The V gene is TRBV4-1, the J gene TRBJ2-7, with TRBD2 as a possible D gene (6 bases). The CDR3 runs 13 residues. Germline V lookup: CDR1 MGHRA, CDR2 YSYEKL. V was cut by 4 bases and J by 5 bases, with 12 bases left in between. CDR3 loop: CASSLPSEHEQYF. In nucleotides, the CDR3 is TGCGCCAGCAGCCTCCCTAGCGAGCACGAGCAGTACTTC.

The J gene is TRBJ1-5, the V gene TRBV7-9, with D uncertain. This CDR3 contains 13 residues. The ends were cut back, 3 bases at V and 4 bases at J, with 7 bases in the middle. Germline V gene lookup returns CDR1 SEHNR and CDR2 FQNEAQ (reference sequence). CDR3 protein: CASSLGENQPQHF. In DNA form, the CDR3 reads TGTGCCAGCAGCTTGGGAGAAAATCAGCCCCAGCATTTT.

The rearrangement uses TRBV5-1 and TRBJ1-1, with D unresolved. This CDR3 spans 13 amino acids. Germline V gives CDR1 SGHRS, CDR2 YFSETQ. The V end lost 1 base, the J end lost 0 bases, and 4 bases lay between the germline ends. For the CDR3, the DNA is TGCGCCAGCAGCTTGCAGTTGAACACTGAAGCTTTCTTT. Residues: CASSLQLNTEAFF.

The gene calls are TRBV19 and TRBJ2-2, with 11 bases that match TRBD2. The V segment lost 9 bases and the J segment 5 bases; nucleotides outside the gene matches: 17. Germline CDR1 and CDR2: LNHDA and SQIVND (reference sequence). The CDR3 sequence is 18 residues long. This CDR3 reads CASRGPTGTSGTTGELFF. The CDR3 DNA reads TGTGCCAGCCGAGGACCGACCGGGACTAGCGGTACGACCGGGGAGCTGTTTTTT.

The CDR3 coding sequence is TGTGCCAGCAGCTCAGGGTTTTGGTACAATGAGCAGTTCTTC. Its translation: CASSSGFWYNEQFF. The chain employs TRBV7-9 and TRBJ2-1; D is perhaps TRBD1 (5 bases). This CDR3 is 14 amino acids long. CDR1 SEHNR and CDR2 FQNEAQ come from the germline V gene (reference sequence). The ends were cut back, 4 bases at V and 4 bases at J, with 11 bases in the middle.